This note documents a single TCR beta chain sequence. This CDR3 is 14 amino acids long. The V end lost 8 bases, the J end lost 8 bases, and 18 bases lay between the germline ends. Germline CDR1 is MNHEY and CDR2 is SVGAGI. This entry comes from a study of blood T cell repertoires in COVID-19. As for the study in general: The samples span acute and convalescent COVID-19 from the United States, Italy and Spain. The cDNA or gDNA used as material had been derived from T cells, B-cell-depleted T cells, or PBMCs.

Original methodology: It was from reference gene primer amplification that nucleated cell counts were estimated. Data came from immunoSEQ multiplex PCR; TCRdb stores just in-frame clones and leaves some out. D and trimming were read from the DNA, whereas the V and J calls and clone size are those reported in that table. Found here are under 150,000 clones, around four fifths of them singletons; the top ten hold around 9.8%. The receptor was isolated from a man in his forties with active or convalescent COVID-19. The sample was peripheral blood. This rearrangement joins TRBV6-5 to TRBJ1-4; weak D call: TRBD1 (5 bases). CDR3 amino acids: CASSPGGVWEKLFF. The CDR3 region has the DNA TGTGCCAGCTCCCCTGGGGGGGTTTGGGAAAAACTGTTTTTT.